A single sample gave rise to the 26 T cell receptor beta chains below, sequenced in a study of cytomegalovirus exposure and HLA in healthy donors. PCR was performed using 60 Vbeta and 13 Jbeta primers. Produced via immunoSEQ multiplex PCR; TCRdb's table is partial and in-frame only. The sample's table shows roughly 42,000 clones. The sample consisted of PBMCs. These receptors all stem from a man in his thirties or forties in good health and CMV-seronegative.

The chain carries TRBV5-1 and TRBJ2-7; the match to TRBD2 covers 16 bases. V trimming: 3 bases; J trimming: 2 bases; junction bases outside the gene matches: 8. The germline gives CDR1 SGHRS, CDR2 YFSETQ. This CDR3 region has 18 residues. The DNA for the CDR3 is TGCGCCAGCAGCTCGGGACTAGCGGGAGGGTCTCCCACCTACGAGCAGTACTTC. Translation: CASSSGLAGGSPTYEQYF.

The chain couples TRBV10-3 to TRBJ1-1; D uncertain. Germline CDR1 is ENHRY and CDR2 is SYGVKD. This CDR3 is 13 amino acids long. V shed 1 base and J shed 10 bases, with 13 bases lying between them. This CDR3 reads CAISELEGKGAFF. In DNA, the CDR3 is TGTGCCATCAGTGAGTTGGAGGGAAAGGGAGCTTTCTTT.

The genes are TRBV20-1 and TRBJ2-3, with D unresolved. This CDR3 spans 11 amino acids. Trimming removed 4 bases at V and 5 bases at J, with 7 bases between. In germline, CDR1 is DFQATT, CDR2 SNEGSKA (reference sequence). CDR3 region: CSATQLDTQYF. In nucleotides, the CDR3 is TGCAGTGCTACCCAACTAGATACGCAGTATTTT.

V gene TRBV7-2 combines with J gene TRBJ2-7, with TRBD1 as a possible D gene (8 bases). CDR3 length: 16 amino acids. Germline V lookup: CDR1 SGHTA, CDR2 FQGNSA. V lost 7 bases and J 9 bases, leaving 28 bases between the germline ends. CDR3: CASTRTGTTGAYAQYF. CDR3 bases: TGTGCCAGCACCCGGACAGGGACTACAGGGGCTTATGCGCAGTACTTC. The full variable domain, completed using reference TRBV7-2 and TRBJ2-7, is GAGVSQSPSNKVTEKGKDVELRCDPISGHTALYWYRQSLGQGLEFLIYFQGNSAPDKSGLPSDRFSAERTGGSVSTLTIQRTQQEDSAVYLCASTRTGTTGAYAQYFGPGTRLTVT.

The V gene is TRBV19, the J gene TRBJ2-1, with 9 bases that match TRBD2. CDR1 LNHDA and CDR2 SQIVND come from the germline V gene (reference sequence). Trimming took 3 bases from V and 4 from J; bases not matched to a gene: 7. This CDR3 has 16 amino acids. The CDR3 protein is CASSIERLAVYNEQFF. The CDR3 nucleotides are TGTGCCAGTAGTATCGAGCGACTAGCGGTTTACAATGAGCAGTTCTTC.

V and J are TRBV5-1 and TRBJ1-1; D not resolved. V gave up 1 base and J gave up 1 base, with 8 bases separating them. The germline CDR1 and CDR2 sequences are SGHRS and YFSETQ. The CDR3 spans 14 residues. The CDR3 DNA is TGCGCCAGCAGCTTGATCGGGAGGAACACTGAAGCTTTCTTT. Translation gives CASSLIGRNTEAFF.

Here the CDR3 DNA reads TGTGCCTGGAGCGGGAGGGCCTCCTACGAGCAGTACTTC. Translating gives CAWSGRASYEQYF. The genes are TRBV30 and TRBJ2-7; 8 bases map to TRBD2. The CDR3 contains 13 residues. V was pared by 3 bases and J by 0 bases, with 1 base of the junction left unmatched. CDR1 is GTSNPN, CDR2 SVGIG, per germline (reference sequence).

The chain combines TRBV15 with TRBJ1-2, with 7 bases identical to TRBD1. The CDR3 runs 12 residues. Germline V gene sequence: CDR1 LNHNV, CDR2 YYDKDF (reference sequence). The ends lost 6 bases at V and 4 bases at J; junction bases unmatched: 2. CDR3 coding DNA: TGTGCCACCAGGCAGGGGGGCTATGGCTACACCTTC. It is translated as CATRQGGYGYTF. The whole variable domain, remainder taken from reference TRBV15 and TRBJ1-2, is DAMVIQNPRYQVTQFGKPVTLSCSQTLNHNVMYWYQQKSSQAPKLLFHYYDKDFNNEADTPDNFQSRRPNTSFCFLDIRSPGLGDTAMYLCATRQGGYGYTFGSGTRLTVV.

The gene calls are TRBV10-3 and TRBJ1-1; D is unclear. Trimming took 0 bases from V and 1 from J, leaving 9 bases between them. CDR1 and CDR2 (germline): ENHRY, SYGVKD. CDR3 size: 15 residues. The CDR3: CAISESLTANTEAFF. The DNA for the CDR3 is TGTGCCATCAGTGAGTCCCTTACAGCGAACACTGAAGCTTTCTTT.

The gene calls are TRBV18 and TRBJ1-2; D perhaps matches TRBD1 (6 bases). The CDR3 consists of 15 residues. The V end was cut by 3 bases, the J end by 0 bases, with 11 bases between. Looked up from germline, CDR1 is KGHSH and CDR2 is LQKENI. The CDR3: CASSPLEGANYGYTF. The CDR3 coding sequence is TGTGCCAGCTCACCCCTCGAGGGGGCTAACTATGGCTACACCTTC.

The genes are TRBV5-1 and TRBJ1-6, with D unclear. V was cut by 0 bases and J by 8 bases, with 12 bases left in between. The CDR3 contains 15 residues. Germline values: CDR1 SGHRS, CDR2 YFSETQ. CDR3 sequence: CASSLVRQNHSPLHF. For the CDR3, the DNA is TGCGCCAGCAGCTTGGTTCGCCAGAACCATTCACCCCTCCACTTT.

The chain has TRBV7-2 and TRBJ1-5, with 9 nucleotides matching TRBD1. V dropped 1 base and J dropped 3; count of bases not matched to a gene: 4. The CDR3 is made up of 16 amino acids. Germline values: CDR1 SGHTA, CDR2 FQGNSA. The CDR3 is CASSLDRGLNNQPQHF. The DNA of the CDR3 is TGTGCCAGCAGCTTAGACAGGGGGCTGAACAATCAGCCCCAGCATTTT.

For this clone: At one boundary the junction diverges from the germline segment, which might be a read error. The chain has TRBV30 and TRBJ2-3; 8 nucleotides align to TRBD2. CDR3 length: 13 residues. Germline CDR1 GTSNPN, CDR2 SVGIG (reference sequence). For the CDR3, the DNA is TGTGCCTGGAGTCCCTCCCCTAGCGGGCGGGCCGATTTT. It codes for CAWSPSPSGRADF.

The gene calls are TRBV14 and TRBJ1-1; D is uncertain. Germline CDR1 is SGHDN and CDR2 is FVKESK. CDR3 length: 15 residues. Trimming took off 3 bases at V and 1 base at J, with 12 bases between the two ends. CDR3 in amino acids: CASSQWVRGNTEAFF. CDR3 nucleotides: TGTGCCAGCAGCCAGTGGGTAAGAGGGAACACTGAAGCTTTCTTT.

The gene calls are TRBV7-6 and TRBJ1-1, with 7 bases aligning to TRBD1. Germline CDR1 SGHVS, CDR2 FNYEAQ. The CDR3 runs to 15 residues. The J segment lost 0 bases and the V segment lost 9 bases, leaving 10 bases of the junction unmatched. The CDR3 DNA sequence: TGTGCCAGTATACAGGGGTTCAGCCTGAACACTGAAGCTTTCTTT. Protein: CASIQGFSLNTEAFF.

The chain joins TRBV6-5 to TRBJ2-1, with a possible D match to TRBD2 (6 bases). Deletions cut 2 bases from V and 2 bases from J, with 13 bases between. Germline assignment: CDR1 MNHEY and CDR2 SVGAGI. The CDR3 is 16 amino acids. CDR3 loop: CASSYDGTGAYNEQFF. DNA for the CDR3: TGTGCCAGCAGTTACGACGGGACTGGGGCCTACAATGAGCAGTTCTTC.

The V gene is TRBV30, the J gene TRBJ2-7; D is ambiguous. Germline CDR1 reads GTSNPN; CDR2 reads SVGIG (reference sequence). This CDR3 has 14 residues. The V gene lost 1 base and the J gene lost 2 bases, with 12 bases spanning the gap. CDR3 amino acids: CAWSALPGPYEQYF. Here the CDR3 DNA reads TGTGCCTGGAGTGCACTGCCAGGTCCCTACGAGCAGTACTTC. Full variable domain (missing parts from reference TRBV30 and TRBJ2-7): SQTIHQWPATLVQPVGSPLSLECTVEGTSNPNLYWYRQAAGRGLQLLFYSVGIGQISSEVPQNLSASRPQDRQFILSSKKLLLSDSGFYLCAWSALPGPYEQYFGPGTRLTVT.

The genes are TRBV4-2 and TRBJ2-3, with TRBD2 matching over 13 bases. The CDR3 totals 16 residues. Germline V gene lookup returns CDR1 LGHNA and CDR2 YNFKEQ. The junction had 2 bases not matched to a gene; V was cut back by 4 bases and J by 1 base. The CDR3 reads CASSPGTSGGTDTQYF. The CDR3 nucleotides are TGTGCCAGCAGCCCCGGGACTAGCGGGGGCACAGATACGCAGTATTTT.

The chain is built from TRBV30 and TRBJ1-3; no reliable D call. This CDR3 is built from 16 residues. The V and J ends lost 4 bases and 1 base respectively, with 17 bases between them. Per the germline V gene, CDR1 is GTSNPN and CDR2 is SVGIG (reference sequence). The CDR3 DNA reads as TGTGCCTGGACCTCGTTCAGATACGAATCTGGAAACACCATATATTTT. Translated, it gives CAWTSFRYESGNTIYF.

The rearrangement uses TRBV7-2 and TRBJ1-2; no definite D call. From germline, CDR1 is SGHTA and CDR2 FQGNSA. The CDR3 is 13 residues long. The V gene lost 3 bases and the J gene lost 2 bases, with 7 bases spanning the gap. CDR3 amino acids: CASSFGMNYGYTF. The CDR3, as DNA: TGTGCCAGCAGCTTTGGCATGAACTATGGCTACACCTTC.

This chain uses TRBV19 with TRBJ2-1; TRBD2 is a possible D gene (5 bases). The germline gives CDR1 LNHDA, CDR2 SQIVND (reference sequence). The CDR3 totals 14 residues. Trimming cost V 2 bases and J 7 bases, with 12 bases left between them. For the CDR3, the DNA is TGTGCCAGTAGTATAAGGGTCGAGGGAAATGAGCAGTTCTTC. Residues: CASSIRVEGNEQFF.

The V gene is TRBV5-1, the J gene TRBJ1-1; D uncertain. V lost 0 bases and J 0 bases, leaving 9 bases between the germline ends. Per the germline V gene, CDR1 is SGHRS and CDR2 is YFSETQ. This CDR3 has 15 residues. CDR3 bases: TGCGCCAGCAGCTTGGGTGGCAGTTTGAACACTGAAGCTTTCTTT. Translation: CASSLGGSLNTEAFF.

V usage is TRBV18 and J usage is TRBJ1-1; D remains ambiguous. V lost 0 bases, J lost 8 bases, and 7 bases lay in between. CDR3 length: 12 residues. Germline V gene data show CDR1 as KGHSH and CDR2 as LQKENI. In DNA form, the CDR3 reads TGTGCCAGCTCACCACCATCACGGGAAGCTTTCTTT. Its translation is CASSPPSREAFF.

J is TRBJ1-6 and V is TRBV4-2, with TRBD1 identical over 8 bases. Germline trimming cut 0 bases from V and 7 bases from J; bases unmatched to any gene: 5. The germline gives CDR1 LGHNA, CDR2 YNFKEQ. CDR3 length: 16 amino acids. In nucleotides, the CDR3 is TGTGCCAGCAGCCAAGATGGACAGGGAGTAAATTCACCCCTCCACTTT. Encoded protein: CASSQDGQGVNSPLHF.

This chain joins TRBV19 and TRBJ1-4, with 7 bases fitting TRBD1. Germline V gene data show CDR1 as LNHDA and CDR2 as SQIVND (reference sequence). V lost 6 bases, J lost 0 bases, and 7 bases stayed unmatched. This CDR3 spans 16 amino acids. The CDR3 bases are TGTGCCAGTAGAGAGGGCGACAGGGCAACTAATGAAAAACTGTTTTTT. Residues: CASREGDRATNEKLFF.

The rearrangement joins TRBV5-6 to TRBJ2-5; 7 bases agree with TRBD1. Germline V gives CDR1 SGHDT, CDR2 YYEEEE. The CDR3 runs 14 residues. With V trimmed by 3 bases and J by 5 bases, 7 bases remained unmatched. The CDR3 loop is CASSSGGIPETQYF. In DNA form, the CDR3 reads TGTGCCAGCAGCTCAGGGGGTATCCCCGAGACCCAGTACTTC.